This entry lists 3 T cell receptor beta chains sequenced from one sample in a study of blood T cell repertoires in COVID-19. Clones were sequenced by immunoSEQ multiplex PCR, and TCRdb holds only the in-frame ones, with some missing. The sample carries under 300,000 clones, around 83% recorded once. The sequenced sample was peripheral blood. These receptors were taken from a man older than 75 with acute or convalescent COVID-19.

The chain links TRBV3-1 (or the pseudogene TRBV3-2) to TRBJ1-1, with D hard to call. Germline lookup yields CDR1 LGHDT and CDR2 YNNKEL (reference sequence). With 1 base removed from V and 4 bases from J, the gap between germline ends came to 7 bases. This CDR3 spans 13 amino acids. CDR3 in amino acids: CASSQVRSTEAFF. The DNA of the CDR3 is TGTGCCAGCAGCCAAGTGAGGAGCACTGAAGCTTTCTTT.

The genes are TRBV2 and TRBJ1-2; no clear D gene. Germline V gene lookup returns CDR1 SNHLY and CDR2 FYNNEI. V shed 9 bases and J shed 1 base, with 12 bases lying between them. The CDR3 contains 13 residues. The CDR3 DNA reads as TGTGCCAGTTCTATACGCCTTAACTATGGCTACACCTTC. Protein: CASSIRLNYGYTF.

This rearrangement joins TRBV18 to TRBJ1-1; 8 bases match TRBD1. Germline V CDR1 and CDR2: KGHSH, LQKENI. V lost 6 bases, J lost 0 bases, and 3 bases stayed unmatched. The length of the CDR3 is 14 residues. In nucleotides, the CDR3 is TGTGCCAGCTCTCCAGGGGGCCTGAACACTGAAGCTTTCTTT. As protein: CASSPGGLNTEAFF.